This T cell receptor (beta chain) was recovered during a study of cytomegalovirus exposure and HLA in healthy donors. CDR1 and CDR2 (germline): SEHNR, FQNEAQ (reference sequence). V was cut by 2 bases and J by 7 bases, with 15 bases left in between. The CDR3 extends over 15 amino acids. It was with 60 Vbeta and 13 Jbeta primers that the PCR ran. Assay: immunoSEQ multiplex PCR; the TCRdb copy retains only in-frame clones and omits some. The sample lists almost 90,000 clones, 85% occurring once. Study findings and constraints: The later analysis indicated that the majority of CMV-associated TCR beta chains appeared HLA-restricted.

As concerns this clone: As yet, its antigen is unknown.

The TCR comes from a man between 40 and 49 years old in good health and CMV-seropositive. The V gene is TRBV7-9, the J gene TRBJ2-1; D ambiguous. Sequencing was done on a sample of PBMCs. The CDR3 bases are TGTGCCAGCAGCTTATCTCTCCAGGTTCGGAATGAGCAGTTCTTC. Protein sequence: CASSLSLQVRNEQFF.